Each of the 7 T cell receptor beta chains below was sequenced from the same sample in a study of cytomegalovirus exposure and HLA in healthy donors (dated by TCRdb to about 2017). Preparation of the library involved the immunoSEQ multiplex PCR assay. TCRdb's version of the immuneACCESS table is confined to in-frame rearrangements and falls short of the full clone set. An unresolved V gene accounts for under half of the shortfall where checked; the remainder is of unknown origin. Counted in this sample were fewer than 400,000 clones; about nine tenths of them appeared once. Roughly 0.8% of the sample comes from the top ten. The sequencing input was PBMCs. The receptors shown here come from a woman in her late teens or twenties in good health and CMV-seronegative.

The chain recombines TRBV5-1 with TRBJ1-3; D is possibly TRBD1 (5 bases). The CDR3 totals 14 residues. In germline, CDR1 is SGHRS, CDR2 YFSETQ. V lost 0 bases and J lost 8, with 12 bases in between. The CDR3 coding sequence is TGCGCCAGCAGCTTGGAGCAGGGCTCAGACACCATATATTTT. Amino acids: CASSLEQGSDTIYF.

The rearrangement uses TRBV7-3 and TRBJ2-1; 9 bases are shared with TRBD1. Trimming cost V 4 bases and J 9 bases; bases outside gene matches: 10. From germline, CDR1 is SGHTA and CDR2 FQGTGA. The CDR3 runs 15 residues. The CDR3 region has the DNA TGTGCCAGCAGCTACAGGGGGCAAGTGGATACTGAGCAGTTCTTC. Residues: CASSYRGQVDTEQFF.

The chain employs TRBV6-5 and TRBJ2-5, with TRBD2 as a possible D gene (7 bases). Germline V gene sequence: CDR1 MNHEY, CDR2 SVGAGI. Trimming took off 5 bases at V and 5 bases at J, with 15 bases between the two ends. This CDR3 is built from 14 residues. The CDR3 sequence: CASSQRTAGETQYF. CDR3 sequence (DNA): TGTGCCAGCAGTCAACGGACAGCGGGGGAGACCCAGTACTTC.

The rearrangement joins TRBV19 to TRBJ2-5; 7 nucleotides match TRBD2. Germline-derived CDR1 and CDR2 are LNHDA and SQIVND (reference sequence). The CDR3 sequence is 15 residues long. V trimming: 7 bases; J trimming: 2 bases; junction bases outside the gene matches: 10. The CDR3 DNA reads as TGTGCCAGTAATAGAGGCGGGGGTCAGCAAGAGACCCAGTACTTC. Its protein product is CASNRGGGQQETQYF.

This chain joins TRBV28 and TRBJ2-5, with D possibly being TRBD1 (6 bases). Trimming stripped 5 bases from V and 4 bases from J, with 17 bases between. CDR1 is MDHEN and CDR2 is SYDVKM in the germline V gene. The CDR3 sequence is 15 residues long. CDR3 coding DNA: TGTGCCAGCAGTCCCCCGACAGGCAAGGGAGAGACCCAGTACTTC. The encoded protein is CASSPPTGKGETQYF.

V is TRBV7-2 and J is TRBJ2-7; D may be TRBD2 (6 bases). Trimming cost V 5 bases and J 1 base, with 9 bases left between them. Germline assignment: CDR1 SGHTA and CDR2 FQGNSA. The CDR3 has 13 amino acids. In DNA, the CDR3 is TGTGCCAGCAGCAGGGACTCATCCTACGAGCAGTACTTC. Amino acid sequence: CASSRDSSYEQYF.

The chain joins TRBV5-1 to TRBJ2-2; 9 nucleotides match TRBD1. Germline CDR1 reads SGHRS; CDR2 reads YFSETQ. V shed 2 bases, J shed 6 bases, and the junction held 5 bases outside the gene matches. This CDR3 region has 15 residues. The CDR3 here is CASSLGDREAGELFF. For the CDR3, the DNA is TGCGCCAGCAGCTTAGGGGACAGGGAGGCCGGGGAGCTGTTTTTT.